These 15 T cell receptor beta chains were all obtained from the same sample, sequenced in a study of T cell changes during pregnancy in multiple sclerosis. Data came from immunoSEQ multiplex PCR; TCRdb stores just in-frame clones and leaves some out. This table has approximately 90,000 clones, 91% appearing once. The material was peripheral blood, obtained after pregnancy. These TCRs come from a female donor in good health, enrolled as a control in a pregnancy study.

The chain carries TRBV11-1 and TRBJ1-2, with 7 bases aligning to TRBD1. Germline trimming cut 8 bases from V and 3 bases from J; bases unmatched to any gene: 9. Germline V gene data show CDR1 as SGHAT and CDR2 as FQDESV (reference sequence). This CDR3 has 14 residues. The CDR3 sequence: CASGKTGTDYGYTF. The DNA for the CDR3 is TGTGCCAGCGGGAAGACCGGGACAGACTATGGCTACACCTTC.

CDR3 region: CASSVGARYEQYF. For the CDR3, the DNA is TGTGCCAGCAGCGTAGGCGCTAGGTACGAGCAGTACTTC. The chain couples TRBV7-2 to TRBJ2-7; D not resolved. The CDR3 covers 13 residues. Germline V CDR1 and CDR2: SGHTA, FQGNSA. Trimming shortened V by 5 bases and J by 4 bases, and 12 bases separated the two germline ends.

This chain joins TRBV14 and TRBJ2-7, with D possibly being TRBD2 (6 bases). Germline loops: CDR1 SGHDN, CDR2 FVKESK. This CDR3 region has 14 residues. V lost 6 bases, J lost 1 base, and 13 bases lay in between. CDR3 in DNA: TGTGCCAGCAGGCGGGACGGCGATTCCTACGAGCAGTACTTC. Translated: CASRRDGDSYEQYF.

The table lists this clone with a count of one. The rearrangement links TRBV7-9 to TRBJ1-1; 8 bases map to TRBD1. Germline loops: CDR1 SEHNR, CDR2 FQNEAQ (reference sequence). The CDR3 sequence is 14 residues long. J gave up 1 base and V 5 bases, and 3 bases lay outside the gene matches. CDR3 loop: CASSPTGANTEAFF. The CDR3 coding sequence is TGTGCCAGCAGCCCGACAGGGGCGAACACTGAAGCTTTCTTT.

J is TRBJ1-5 and V is TRBV6-5; D is perhaps TRBD1 (6 bases). This CDR3 has 12 amino acids. Germline V gene data show CDR1 as MNHEY and CDR2 as SVGAGI. The V end lost 7 bases, the J end lost 4 bases, and 8 bases lay between the germline ends. The chain's CDR3 is CASTTGNQPQHF. Here the CDR3 DNA reads TGTGCCAGCACCACAGGGAATCAGCCCCAGCATTTT.

The rearrangement uses TRBV4-3 and TRBJ1-1; a possible D gene is TRBD1 (6 bases). Germline-derived CDR1 and CDR2 are LGHNA and YSLEER. The V and J ends lost 3 bases and 1 base respectively, with 9 bases between them. This CDR3 spans 14 amino acids. The CDR3 sequence is CASSQGHRNTEAFF. DNA for the CDR3: TGCGCCAGCAGCCAGGGACACCGGAACACTGAAGCTTTCTTT.

J is TRBJ2-2 and V is TRBV15, with a tentative D call TRBD1 (7 bases). V gave up 8 bases and J gave up 2 bases, with 12 bases separating them. The CDR3 extends over 14 amino acids. Germline lookup yields CDR1 LNHNV and CDR2 YYDKDF (reference sequence). CDR3 sequence: CATGGTANTGELFF. The CDR3 region has the DNA TGTGCCACCGGAGGGACAGCTAACACCGGGGAGCTGTTTTTT.

The genes are TRBV7-6 and TRBJ1-6, with D hard to call. The CDR3 is 14 amino acids. In germline, CDR1 is SGHVS, CDR2 FNYEAQ. V lost 2 bases to trimming and J lost 4 bases, with 6 bases between them. The CDR3 is CASSLQVYNSPLHF. The CDR3 DNA reads as TGTGCCAGCAGCTTACAGGTGTATAATTCACCCCTCCACTTT.

The V call is TRBV9, the J call TRBJ2-1, with 9 positions matching TRBD2. The CDR3 is 16 amino acids. With 3 bases clipped from V and 2 bases from J, the junction kept 6 bases outside the gene matches. Germline V gives CDR1 SGDLS, CDR2 YYNGEE. This CDR3 is CASSARAGGTYNEQFF. CDR3 in DNA: TGTGCCAGCAGCGCCCGGGCGGGGGGGACCTACAATGAGCAGTTCTTC.

The chain has TRBV15 and TRBJ1-1; tentatively, D is TRBD1 (6 bases). Germline loops: CDR1 LNHNV, CDR2 YYDKDF (reference sequence). The CDR3 has 13 residues. Trimming left V 7 bases short and J 5 bases short, with 14 bases between. This CDR3 reads CATTRDMGTEAFF. The CDR3 region has the DNA TGTGCCACCACACGGGACATGGGTACTGAAGCTTTCTTT.

This clone was seen once. The genes are TRBV6-1 and TRBJ2-2, with a weak D call TRBD2 (6 bases). Germline CDR1 MNHNS, CDR2 SASEGT. Trimming removed 7 bases from V and 3 bases from J, with 15 bases in between. This CDR3 has 15 residues. The CDR3 is CASNVATGDTGELFF. CDR3 coding DNA: TGTGCCAGCAATGTAGCAACGGGGGACACCGGGGAGCTGTTTTTT.

The rearrangement joins TRBV10-3 to TRBJ1-2; 7 bases align to TRBD1. The CDR3 sequence is 13 residues long. Germline V gene lookup returns CDR1 ENHRY and CDR2 SYGVKD. With 7 bases clipped from V and 7 bases from J, the junction kept 9 bases outside the gene matches. CDR3 amino acids: CAIIAGDRGGYTF. The CDR3, as DNA: TGTGCCATCATAGCAGGGGACAGAGGTGGCTACACCTTC.

V is TRBV28 and J is TRBJ2-5, with TRBD2 as a possible D gene (6 bases). This CDR3 region has 15 residues. The germline V and J ends were trimmed by 5 bases and 0 bases, with 13 bases remaining between them. Germline V lookup: CDR1 MDHEN, CDR2 SYDVKM. This CDR3 is CASSSSGDHQETQYF. The CDR3 DNA follows: TGTGCCAGCAGTAGCTCGGGAGACCACCAAGAGACCCAGTACTTC.

This chain links TRBV12-5 with TRBJ2-5, with D unclear. CDR3 length: 13 residues. Trimming shortened V by 5 bases and J by 5 bases, and 12 bases separated the two germline ends. Germline assignment: CDR1 LGHNT and CDR2 FRNRAP. The CDR3 DNA reads TGTGCTAGTGGTCCAAGACTCGGGGAGACCCAGTACTTC. Translation gives CASGPRLGETQYF. The whole variable domain, remainder taken from reference TRBV12-5 and TRBJ2-5, is DARVTQTPRHKVTEMGQEVTMRCQPILGHNTVFWYRQTMMQGLELLAYFRNRAPLDDSGMPKDRFSAEMPDATLATLKIQPSEPRDSAVYFCASGPRLGETQYFGPGTRLLVL.

This sequence joins TRBV9 and TRBJ2-7; 9 bases match TRBD1. Germline-derived CDR1 and CDR2 are SGDLS and YYNGEE. V trimming: 4 bases; J trimming: 4 bases; junction bases outside the gene matches: 6. The CDR3 contains 14 residues. CDR3 protein: CASSSPGTGYEQYF. The CDR3 DNA sequence: TGTGCCAGCAGCTCCCCCGGGACAGGGTACGAGCAGTACTTC.